These 24 T cell receptor beta chains originate from one sample sequenced in a study of blood T cells in healthy people across ages. A second PCR of about 7 to 12 cycles used a sample-barcoded 5' primer and a J-beta primer mix. TCRdb analysed the 5' RACE reads with MiXCR anew, one entry per CDR3 protein. The sample lists approximately 1.5 million distinct CDR3 sequences; about 31% were seen once. The sequencing input was blood. These TCRs come from a woman in her 30s in good health.

This clonotype was detected ten times or more. V and J are TRBV5-1 and TRBJ1-2; 7 nucleotides agree with TRBD1. This CDR3 contains 16 residues. The V segment lost 3 bases and the J segment 7 bases; nucleotides outside the gene matches: 15. Germline assignment: CDR1 SGHRS and CDR2 YFSETQ. CDR3 in DNA: TGCGCCAGCAGCTCCTCCGTTCTTTCGACAGGGACTGGCTACACCTTC. This codes for CASSSSVLSTGTGYTF.

The chain has TRBV20-1 and TRBJ2-3; 9 nucleotides align to TRBD2. The junction had 3 bases not matched to a gene; V was cut back by 7 bases and J by 1 base. This CDR3 has 13 amino acids. Germline CDR1 DFQATT, CDR2 SNEGSKA (reference sequence). CDR3 sequence: CSGERGGTDTQYF. The DNA of the CDR3 is TGCAGTGGAGAGCGGGGGGGCACAGATACGCAGTATTTT.

In its sample, this clonotype was seen a few times. V usage is TRBV9 and J usage is TRBJ2-3; 13 bases are shared with TRBD2. Germline CDR1 is SGDLS and CDR2 is YYNGEE. Trimming removed 4 bases from V and 0 bases from J; junction bases left unmatched: 8. The CDR3 runs 18 residues. CDR3 in DNA: TGTGCCAGCAGCTTACGGACTAGCGGGGGCCCAAGCACAGATACGCAGTATTTT. Protein: CASSLRTSGGPSTDTQYF.

This clonotype was counted a few times. The chain combines TRBV7-2 with TRBJ2-1; D is uncertain. V shed 5 bases and J shed 5 bases, with 7 bases lying between them. The CDR3 spans 12 residues. Per the germline V gene, CDR1 is SGHTA and CDR2 is FQGNSA. The CDR3 bases are TGTGCCAGCAGCCTCTGGAACAATGAGCAGTTCTTC. Amino acid sequence: CASSLWNNEQFF.

This clonotype was counted between two and nine times. The gene calls are TRBV9 and TRBJ2-7, with TRBD1 matching 7 bases. J was trimmed by 5 bases and V by 6 bases; bases with no gene match: 11. This CDR3 comprises 14 residues. In germline, CDR1 is SGDLS, CDR2 YYNGEE. CDR3 nucleotide sequence: TGTGCCAGCAACCAAGGACAGGACAACCACGAGCAGTACTTC. Amino acid sequence: CASNQGQDNHEQYF. Full variable domain (missing parts from reference TRBV9 and TRBJ2-7): DSGVTQTPKHLITATGQRVTLRCSPRSGDLSVYWYQQSLDQGLQFLIQYYNGEERAKGNILERFSAQQFPDLHSELNLSSLELGDSALYFCASNQGQDNHEQYFGPGTRLTVT.

A single count supports this clonotype. A read error may account for a junction end that differs from germline. This chain links TRBV29-1 with TRBJ1-4, with 11 positions matching TRBD1. This CDR3 has 16 amino acids. The germline gives CDR1 SQVTM, CDR2 ANQGSEA. CDR3 DNA sequence: TGCAGCGTTTACGATGGACAGGGGGCAACTAATGAAAAACGGTTTTTT. Its protein product is CSVYDGQGATNEKRFF.

The V and J genes are TRBV7-9 and TRBJ2-7, with a possible D match to TRBD1 (6 bases). Germline CDR1 is SEHNR and CDR2 is FQNEAQ (reference sequence). The CDR3 extends over 13 amino acids. Trimming took 4 bases from V and 6 from J, leaving 13 bases between them. As DNA, the CDR3 is TGTGCCAGCAGCTCGGCAGGGGCTGGCGAGCAGTACTTC. Its protein is CASSSAGAGEQYF.

The V call is TRBV12-3 or TRBV12-4, the J call TRBJ2-5; the D gene could be TRBD1 or TRBD2 (5 bases each). This CDR3 spans 14 amino acids. V was pared by 7 bases and J by 5 bases, with 17 bases between. CDR3 sequence (DNA): TGTGCCAGCAAGTTCAGGGAGCAAAGGGAGACCCAGTACTTC. As protein: CASKFREQRETQYF.

The chain has TRBV20-1 and TRBJ2-3, with D possibly being TRBD2 (6 bases). Germline CDR1 is DFQATT and CDR2 is SNEGSKA (reference sequence). Trimming removed 0 bases from V and 1 base from J, with 14 bases in between. The CDR3 has 16 amino acids. CDR3 coding DNA: TGCAGTGCTAGAGAGATTAAGAGGGAGGGCACAGATACGCAGTATTTT. Amino acid sequence: CSAREIKREGTDTQYF.

DNA for the CDR3: TGTGCCAGCAGTTTAGGCCCGCTCCAAGAGACCCAGTACTTC. It specifies CASSLGPLQETQYF. This chain links TRBV28 with TRBJ2-5; D remains ambiguous. CDR3 size: 14 residues. Trimming left V 2 bases short and J 1 base short, with 8 bases between. The germline gives CDR1 MDHEN, CDR2 SYDVKM.

J is TRBJ2-1 and V is TRBV27, with a possible D match to TRBD2 (6 bases). The ends were cut back, 6 bases at V and 7 bases at J, with 25 bases in the middle. The CDR3 is made up of 17 amino acids. CDR1 MNHEY and CDR2 SMNVEV come from the germline V gene (reference sequence). In DNA, the CDR3 is TGTGCCAGCAGAAGTCTGGACGTTTTCATGCGGGATAATGAGCAGTTCTTC. Translated: CASRSLDVFMRDNEQFF.

About this clonotype itself: At one end the junction does not follow the germline gene, possibly because of a read error. This chain joins TRBV11-2 and TRBJ2-7; 9 bases fit TRBD2. The CDR3 has 18 amino acids. Germline values: CDR1 SGHAT, CDR2 FQNNGV. This CDR3 reads CASSPLLGGAGGGGEQYF. As DNA, the CDR3 is TGTGCCAGCAGCCCTCTTCTCGGTGGAGCGGGAGGAGGAGGCGAGCAGTACTTT.

This clonotype turned up a few times. The chain carries TRBV20-1 and TRBJ2-3, with 9 bases aligning to TRBD2. From germline, CDR1 is DFQATT and CDR2 SNEGSKA (reference sequence). V dropped 1 base and J dropped 2; count of bases not matched to a gene: 7. The CDR3 runs to 16 residues. For the CDR3, the DNA is TGCAGTGCTAGAGTTATGACTAGCGGACTCACAGATACGCAGTATTTT. Protein sequence: CSARVMTSGLTDTQYF.

This clonotype was recorded a few times. The rearrangement uses TRBV3-1 and TRBJ2-7; TRBD2 aligns across 11 bases. The CDR3 is 15 amino acids. V shed 1 base and J 3 bases; nucleotides not matched to a gene: 2. The germline V gene encodes CDR1 LGHDT and CDR2 YNNKEL (reference sequence). In DNA, the CDR3 is TGTGCCAGCAGCCAAGGACTAGCGGGATTCTACGAGCAGTACTTC. Translation gives CASSQGLAGFYEQYF.

The CDR3 here is CASKTGVSYEQYF. As DNA, the CDR3 is TGTGCCAGCAAAACAGGGGTATCCTACGAGCAGTACTTC. The genes are TRBV27 and TRBJ2-7; 7 nucleotides align to TRBD1. The CDR3 loop spans 13 amino acids. The V and J ends lost 7 bases and 1 base, in that order; junction bases with no gene match: 4. CDR1 and CDR2 from the germline V gene are MNHEY and SMNVEV (reference sequence).

This clonotype was counted only a few times. CDR3: CASSQAGGSQETQYF. As DNA, the CDR3 is TGCGCCAGCAGCCAAGCCGGGGGTAGCCAGGAGACCCAGTACTTC. This chain links TRBV4-1 with TRBJ2-5, with a tentative D call TRBD2 (6 bases). This CDR3 region has 15 residues. Between the trimmed V and J ends, which lost 1 base and 5 bases, there was a span of 14 bases. Germline values: CDR1 MGHRA, CDR2 YSYEKL.

The chain has TRBV20-1 and TRBJ1-2, with no clear D. Germline CDR1 is DFQATT and CDR2 is SNEGSKA (reference sequence). The CDR3 has 13 residues. Deletions cut 1 base from V and 2 bases from J, with 8 bases between. In DNA form, the CDR3 reads TGCAGTGCTAGAGTCGCGGAGAACTATGGCTACACCTTC. Translation: CSARVAENYGYTF.

The CDR3 region has the DNA TGTGCCAGCAGCATTATAGCGGGGGAGTACCCCAAGATTCGGGATGAGCAGTTCTTC. Translation: CASSIIAGEYPKIRDEQFF. This chain connects TRBV9 to TRBJ2-1; 9 bases fit TRBD2. CDR1 and CDR2 (germline): SGDLS, YYNGEE. The CDR3 is 19 amino acids. After removal of 4 bases from V and 8 bases from J, the junction contained 22 bases not matched to a gene.

The chain recombines TRBV3-1 with TRBJ2-3, with D tentatively TRBD1 (6 bases). CDR3 length: 16 residues. V lost 2 bases and J lost 4, with 16 bases in between. The germline CDR1 and CDR2 sequences are LGHDT and YNNKEL (reference sequence). The CDR3 sequence is CASSQLDSEEADTQYF. The CDR3 nucleotides read TGTGCCAGCAGCCAACTGGACAGCGAGGAAGCAGATACGCAGTATTTT.

This sequence joins TRBV28 and TRBJ2-5; either TRBD1 or TRBD2 may fit D (6 bases each). With 5 bases removed from V and 12 bases from J, the gap between germline ends came to 16 bases. Germline CDR1 MDHEN, CDR2 SYDVKM. The CDR3 runs 12 residues. CDR3 DNA sequence: TGTGCCAGCAGTGGGGGGCGCAGGGAGAAGTACTTC. Encoded protein: CASSGGRREKYF.

In this sample, this clonotype turned up a few times. This rearrangement joins TRBV10-1 to TRBJ1-2, with a tentative D call TRBD1 (5 bases). The germline V and J ends were trimmed by 2 bases and 6 bases, with 10 bases remaining between them. Germline V CDR1 and CDR2: WNHNN, SYGVQD (reference sequence). The CDR3 consists of 13 residues. Written as DNA, the CDR3 is TGCGCCAGCAGTGAGCAGAGGGGCAATGGCTACACCTTC. Translation gives CASSEQRGNGYTF.

This chain uses TRBV20-1 with TRBJ2-1; no definite D call. The CDR3 has 14 residues. The ends were cut back, 0 bases at V and 6 bases at J, with 12 bases in the middle. Germline CDR1 and CDR2: DFQATT and SNEGSKA (reference sequence). The DNA of the CDR3 is TGCAGTGCTAGAGATTTTCCATTACCCAATGAGCAGTTCTTC. Protein sequence: CSARDFPLPNEQFF.

This clonotype was observed a single time. The rearrangement joins TRBV7-9 to TRBJ2-3, with D possibly matching TRBD1 (7 bases). The length of the CDR3 is 14 residues. Germline loops: CDR1 SEHNR, CDR2 FQNEAQ (reference sequence). The V end was cut by 4 bases, the J end by 4 bases, with 12 bases between. CDR3 sequence reads: CASSCTGEADTQYF. The CDR3, as DNA: TGTGCCAGCAGCTGCACAGGGGAGGCAGATACGCAGTATTTT.

The chain uses TRBV19 and TRBJ2-3, with D possibly being TRBD2 (5 bases). In germline, CDR1 is LNHDA, CDR2 SQIVND (reference sequence). CDR3 length equals 15 residues. Trimming removed 6 bases from V and 0 bases from J, with 13 bases in between. CDR3 residues: CASSIRTGSTDTQYF. CDR3 sequence (DNA): TGTGCCAGTAGCATCCGGACGGGAAGCACAGATACGCAGTATTTT.